The clone carrying this T cell receptor beta chain has a handful of counts. The data derive from a study of blood T cell repertoires in COVID-19. Profiled with immunoSEQ multiplex PCR; TCRdb holds only in-frame clones, not every one. The profile shows some 350,000 clones, approximately 90% of them singletons. The specimen sequenced was peripheral blood. The TCR was taken from a woman aged 18-30 years who had recovered from COVID-19.

The DNA for the CDR3 is TGTGCCAGCGGTCGAGCTTTATCCTACGAGCAGTACGTC. Protein product: CASGRALSYEQYV. The V and J genes are TRBV6-5 and TRBJ2-7; D remains unclear. Germline values: CDR1 MNHEY, CDR2 SVGAGI. This CDR3 has 13 residues. V lost 8 bases and J 1 base, leaving 12 bases between the germline ends.